The next 10 T cell receptor beta chains were all read from a single sample in a study of cytomegalovirus exposure and HLA in healthy donors (dated by TCRdb to 2017 to 2019). Library generation was performed with the immunoSEQ multiplex PCR assay. For the multiplex PCR, a mixture combining 60 forward primers for TCR Vbeta segments and 13 reverse primers for TCR Jbeta segments was used. TCRdb's version of the immuneACCESS table is confined to in-frame rearrangements and falls short of the full clone set. An unresolved V gene accounts for under half of the shortfall where checked; the remainder is of unknown origin. For this sample there are 75,000 to 100,000 clones; around 81% appear just once. Of the sample, about 5.5% falls within the top ten clones. Specimen: PBMCs. These receptors all come from a man aged 35 to 55 in good health and CMV-seropositive.

The table lists this clone with a count of one. This rearrangement joins TRBV19 to TRBJ2-1; 8 bases fit TRBD1. Germline V gives CDR1 LNHDA, CDR2 SQIVND (reference sequence). This CDR3 comprises 15 residues. Germline trimming cut 3 bases from V and 5 bases from J; bases unmatched to any gene: 6. CDR3 in amino acids: CASSIFGTGDNEQFF. CDR3 bases: TGTGCCAGTAGTATTTTCGGGACAGGAGACAATGAGCAGTTCTTC.

The J gene is TRBJ1-4, the V gene TRBV7-9, with TRBD1 matching over 10 bases. The CDR3 spans 14 residues. V shed 4 bases, J shed 5 bases, and the junction held 1 base outside the gene matches. Germline assignment: CDR1 SEHNR and CDR2 FQNEAQ (reference sequence). CDR3 loop: CASSSGQGNEKLFF. The CDR3 bases are TGTGCCAGCAGCTCGGGACAGGGGAATGAAAAACTGTTTTTT.

The chain has TRBV30 and TRBJ2-1, with a tentative D call TRBD2 (7 bases). The CDR3 is 15 residues long. The V and J ends lost 7 bases and 7 bases respectively, with 23 bases between them. Germline loops: CDR1 GTSNPN, CDR2 SVGIG (reference sequence). The CDR3 DNA reads TGTGCCTACTGTGTAGGGGGGGCCACGGGAAATGAGCAGTTCTTC. It specifies CAYCVGGATGNEQFF. Together with reference TRBV30 and TRBJ2-1, the CDR3 gives the full variable domain: SQTIHQWPATLVQPVGSPLSLECTVEGTSNPNLYWYRQAAGRGLQLLFYSVGIGQISSEVPQNLSASRPQDRQFILSSKKLLLSDSGFYLCAYCVGGATGNEQFFGPGTRLTVL.

The gene calls are TRBV9 and TRBJ2-1; 9 bases line up with TRBD2. V lost 0 bases, J lost 5 bases, and 6 bases stayed unmatched. Germline lookup yields CDR1 SGDLS and CDR2 YYNGEE. CDR3 length equals 16 residues. CDR3 bases: TGTGCCAGCAGCGTAGAGTTAGCGGGGGCCCACAATGAGCAGTTCTTC. Protein product: CASSVELAGAHNEQFF.

The rearrangement uses TRBV5-1 and TRBJ2-1; 11 bases line up with TRBD1. The CDR3 sequence is 14 residues long. Germline CDR1 reads SGHRS; CDR2 reads YFSETQ. J lost 5 bases, V lost 9 bases, and 7 bases had no gene match. CDR3 loop: CATTRTGGHNEQFF. The DNA of the CDR3 is TGCGCCACGACACGGACAGGGGGCCACAATGAGCAGTTCTTC. Using reference TRBV5-1 and TRBJ2-1 for the parts outside the CDR3, the full variable domain is KAGVTQTPRYLIKTRGQQVTLSCSPISGHRSVSWYQQTPGQGLQFLFEYFSETQRNKGNFPGRFSGRQFSNSRSEMNVSTLELGDSALYLCATTRTGGHNEQFFGPGTRLTVL.

The chain recombines TRBV11-2 with TRBJ2-7, with TRBD1 identical over 7 bases. Germline CDR1 reads SGHAT; CDR2 reads FQNNGV. The CDR3 contains 13 residues. Unmatched junction bases numbered 7, after V lost 5 bases and J lost 6 bases. The CDR3 is CASSTVTGFEQYF. The CDR3 region has the DNA TGTGCCAGCAGCACAGTGACAGGGTTCGAGCAGTACTTC.

This clone is deemed medium-sized. The chain uses TRBV5-1 and TRBJ2-2; 12 bases are shared with TRBD1. The V segment lost 4 bases and the J segment 5 bases; nucleotides outside the gene matches: 6. The CDR3 contains 16 residues. Germline V gene lookup returns CDR1 SGHRS and CDR2 YFSETQ. The CDR3 reads CASSTGQGARTGELFF. CDR3 sequence (DNA): TGCGCCAGCAGCACGGGACAGGGGGCACGGACCGGGGAGCTGTTTTTT.

This chain joins TRBV9 and TRBJ2-5, with D maybe TRBD2 (5 bases). The germline gives CDR1 SGDLS, CDR2 YYNGEE. CDR3 length equals 14 residues. With 0 bases removed from V and 2 bases from J, the gap between germline ends came to 8 bases. The CDR3 DNA sequence: TGTGCCAGCAGCGTAGGATGGGAGCAAGAGACCCAGTACTTC. As protein: CASSVGWEQETQYF.

This chain links TRBV6-1 with TRBJ1-5; D is possibly TRBD1 (5 bases). V lost 3 bases and J lost 2, with 8 bases in between. The CDR3 is 14 residues long. CDR1 is MNHNS and CDR2 is SASEGT in the germline V gene. Here the CDR3 DNA reads TGTGCCAGCAGTGAGGGAGGGGGCAATCAGCCCCAGCATTTT. The encoded protein is CASSEGGGNQPQHF.

This chain uses TRBV5-1 with TRBJ1-4; D uncertain. Germline lookup yields CDR1 SGHRS and CDR2 YFSETQ. The CDR3 runs to 15 residues. V was shortened by 1 base and J by 7 bases, with 14 bases between the two germline ends. This CDR3 is CASSLSGDGFEKLFF. The CDR3 DNA is TGCGCCAGCAGCTTGAGCGGGGATGGGTTTGAAAAACTGTTTTTT.